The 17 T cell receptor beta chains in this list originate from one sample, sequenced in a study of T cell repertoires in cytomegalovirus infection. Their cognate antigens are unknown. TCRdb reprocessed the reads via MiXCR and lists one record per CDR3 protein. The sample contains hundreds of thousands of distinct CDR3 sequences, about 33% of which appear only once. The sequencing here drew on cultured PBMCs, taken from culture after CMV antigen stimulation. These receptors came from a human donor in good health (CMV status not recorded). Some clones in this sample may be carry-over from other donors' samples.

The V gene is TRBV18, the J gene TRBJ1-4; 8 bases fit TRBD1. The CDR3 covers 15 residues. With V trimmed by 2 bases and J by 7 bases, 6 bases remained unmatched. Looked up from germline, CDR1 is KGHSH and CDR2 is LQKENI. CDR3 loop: CASSPGQGRGEKLFF. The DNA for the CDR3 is TGTGCCAGCTCACCAGGACAGGGCCGAGGTGAAAAACTGTTTTTT.

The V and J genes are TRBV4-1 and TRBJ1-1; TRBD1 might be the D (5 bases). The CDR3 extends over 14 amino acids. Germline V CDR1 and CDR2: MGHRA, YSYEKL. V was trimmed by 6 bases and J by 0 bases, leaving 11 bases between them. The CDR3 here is CASSLPGLNTEAFF. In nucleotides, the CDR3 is TGCGCCAGCAGTCTCCCGGGGCTGAACACTGAAGCTTTCTTT.

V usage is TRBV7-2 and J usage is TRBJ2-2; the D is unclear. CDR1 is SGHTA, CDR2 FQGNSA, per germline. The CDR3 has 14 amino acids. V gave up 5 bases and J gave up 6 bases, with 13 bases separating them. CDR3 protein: CASSESQVPGELFF. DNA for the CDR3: TGTGCCAGCAGCGAATCCCAGGTCCCCGGGGAGCTGTTTTTT.

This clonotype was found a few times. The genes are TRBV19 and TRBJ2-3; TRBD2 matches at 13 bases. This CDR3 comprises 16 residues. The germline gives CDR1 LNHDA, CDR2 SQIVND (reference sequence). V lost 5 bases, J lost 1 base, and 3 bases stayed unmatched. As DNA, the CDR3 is TGTGCCAGTAGTCCGGGGACTAGCGGGGGCACAGATACGCAGTATTTT. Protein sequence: CASSPGTSGGTDTQYF.

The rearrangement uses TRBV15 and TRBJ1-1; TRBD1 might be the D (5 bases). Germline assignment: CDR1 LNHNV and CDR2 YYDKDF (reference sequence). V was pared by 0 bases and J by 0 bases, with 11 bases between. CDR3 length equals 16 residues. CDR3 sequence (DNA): TGTGCCACCAGCAGAGATCTGGGGCCCATGAACACTGAAGCTTTCTTT. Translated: CATSRDLGPMNTEAFF.

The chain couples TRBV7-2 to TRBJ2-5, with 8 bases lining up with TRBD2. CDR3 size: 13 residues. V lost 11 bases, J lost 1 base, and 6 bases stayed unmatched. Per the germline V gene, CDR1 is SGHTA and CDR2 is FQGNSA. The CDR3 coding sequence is TGTGCCTCGGCGGGGGGCTCCCAAGAGACCCAGTACTTC. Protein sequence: CASAGGSQETQYF.

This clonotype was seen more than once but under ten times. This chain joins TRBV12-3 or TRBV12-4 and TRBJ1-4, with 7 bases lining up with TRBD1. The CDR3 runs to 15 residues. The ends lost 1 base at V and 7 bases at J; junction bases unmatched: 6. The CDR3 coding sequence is TGTGCCAGCAGTTTAGGTGATACAGGGGTTGAAAAACTGTTTTTT. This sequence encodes CASSLGDTGVEKLFF.

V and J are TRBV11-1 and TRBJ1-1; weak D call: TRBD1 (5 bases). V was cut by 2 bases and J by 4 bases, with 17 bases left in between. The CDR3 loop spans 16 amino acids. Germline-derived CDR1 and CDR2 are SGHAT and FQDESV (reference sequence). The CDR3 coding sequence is TGTGCCAGCAGCTTACCGGCGAAGGGGAGGAGCACTGAAGCTTTCTTT. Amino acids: CASSLPAKGRSTEAFF.

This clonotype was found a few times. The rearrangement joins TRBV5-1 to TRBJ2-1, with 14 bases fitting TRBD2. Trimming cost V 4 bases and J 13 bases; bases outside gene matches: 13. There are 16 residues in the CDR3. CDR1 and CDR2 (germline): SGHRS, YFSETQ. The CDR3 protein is CASSPGLAGVEGNQFF. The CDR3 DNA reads TGCGCCAGCAGCCCGGGACTAGCGGGAGTCGAGGGCAATCAGTTCTTC.

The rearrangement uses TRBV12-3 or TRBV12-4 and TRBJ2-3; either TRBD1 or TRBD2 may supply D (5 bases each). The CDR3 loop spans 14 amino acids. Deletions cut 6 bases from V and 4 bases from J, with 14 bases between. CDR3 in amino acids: CASSGTRGSDTQYF. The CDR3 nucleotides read TGTGCCAGCAGCGGGACCCGAGGTTCAGATACGCAGTATTTT.

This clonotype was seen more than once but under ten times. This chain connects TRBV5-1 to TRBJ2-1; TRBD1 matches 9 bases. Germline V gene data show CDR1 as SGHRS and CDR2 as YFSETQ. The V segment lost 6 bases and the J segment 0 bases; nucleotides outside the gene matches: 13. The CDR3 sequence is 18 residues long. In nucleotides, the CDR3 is TGCGCCAGCAAGATACGGTCGATGGGACAGGGCTCCTACAATGAGCAGTTCTTC. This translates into CASKIRSMGQGSYNEQFF.

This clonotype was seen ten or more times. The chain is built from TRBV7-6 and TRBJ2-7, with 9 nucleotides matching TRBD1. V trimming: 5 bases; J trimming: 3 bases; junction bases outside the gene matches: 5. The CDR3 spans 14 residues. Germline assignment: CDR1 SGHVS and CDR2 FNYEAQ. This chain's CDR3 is CASSPGQGRYEQYF. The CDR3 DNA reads TGTGCCAGCAGCCCTGGACAGGGGCGCTACGAGCAGTACTTC. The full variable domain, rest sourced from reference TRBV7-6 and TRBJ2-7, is GAGVSQSPRYKVTKRGQDVALRCDPISGHVSLYWYRQALGQGPEFLTYFNYEAQQDKSGLPNDRFSAERPEGSISTLTIQRTEQRDSAMYRCASSPGQGRYEQYFGPGTRLTVT.

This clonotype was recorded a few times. The CDR3 here is CASSWTPRAEAFF. The CDR3 nucleotides read TGTGCCAGCAGTTGGACCCCCCGGGCAGAAGCTTTCTTT. The V call is TRBV12-3 or TRBV12-4, the J call TRBJ1-1; D is ambiguous. Trimming removed 4 bases from V and 8 bases from J, with 14 bases in between. CDR3 length equals 13 residues.

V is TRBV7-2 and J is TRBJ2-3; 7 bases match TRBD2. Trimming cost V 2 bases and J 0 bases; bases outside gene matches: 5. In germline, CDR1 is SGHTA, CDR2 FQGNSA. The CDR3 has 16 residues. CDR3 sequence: CASSLRASGSTDTQYF. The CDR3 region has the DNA TGTGCCAGCAGCTTAAGGGCTAGCGGTAGCACAGATACGCAGTATTTT.

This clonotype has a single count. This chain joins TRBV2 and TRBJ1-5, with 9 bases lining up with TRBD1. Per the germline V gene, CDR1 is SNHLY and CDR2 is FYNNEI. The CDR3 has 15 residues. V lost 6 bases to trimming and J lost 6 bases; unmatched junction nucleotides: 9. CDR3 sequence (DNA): TGTGCCAGCAGGGGTCCCGGGACAGGGAGTCAGCCCCAGCATTTT. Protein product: CASRGPGTGSQPQHF.

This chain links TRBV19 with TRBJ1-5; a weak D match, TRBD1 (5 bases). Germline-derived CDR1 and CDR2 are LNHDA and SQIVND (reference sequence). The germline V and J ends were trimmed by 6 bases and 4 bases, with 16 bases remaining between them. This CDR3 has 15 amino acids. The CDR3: CASSFYGTGNQPQHF. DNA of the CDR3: TGTGCCAGTAGCTTCTACGGGACGGGAAATCAGCCCCAGCATTTT.

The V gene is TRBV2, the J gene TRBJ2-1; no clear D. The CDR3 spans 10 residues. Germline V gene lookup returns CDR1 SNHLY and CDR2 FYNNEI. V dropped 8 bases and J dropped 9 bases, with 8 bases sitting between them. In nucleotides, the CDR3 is TGTGCCAGCGGCTGGGGTGAGCAGTTCTTC. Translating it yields CASGWGEQFF.